This T cell receptor (beta chain) derives from a study of spatial heterogeneity in lung cancer. This clonotype has at least ten counts. Time point noted: sample taken at primary tumor resection. Whole RNA obtained from tumor, nontumor lung or frozen PBMC underwent sequencing without sorting. Patients with untreated early-stage non-small cell lung cancer, numbering approximately 79, were the donors. CDR1 and CDR2 from the germline V gene are MNHEY and SVGEGT. V was pared by 3 bases and J by 5 bases, with 12 bases between. This CDR3 region has 14 residues. In the library, each TCR cDNA molecule bore its own unique molecular identifier. TCRdb reanalysed the 5' RACE reads using MiXCR and keeps one entry per CDR3 protein. The sample shows fewer than 2,000 distinct CDR3 sequences, about 7.6% of them seen only once.

The sequence derives from a male donor with early-stage non-small cell lung cancer. The source material was normal lung tissue next to the tumor, sampled at surgery. The V and J genes are TRBV6-2 or TRBV6-3 and TRBJ2-3; D is possibly TRBD2 (5 bases). The chain's CDR3 is CASSYWTPGDTQYF. CDR3 sequence (DNA): TGTGCCAGCAGTTATTGGACTCCTGGAGATACGCAGTATTTT.